This TCR beta chain comes out of a study of post-analysis software for immune sequencing data. About the research overall: As for disease course, relapsing-remitting, secondary progressive and progressive-relapsing multiple sclerosis were all included.

Germline V gives CDR1 SEHNR, CDR2 FQNEAQ (reference sequence). The CDR3 is 14 amino acids. Deletions cut 4 bases from V and 0 bases from J, with 10 bases between. Unique-molecular-identifier-tagged TCR beta cDNA libraries were used. TCRdb reanalysed the PCR reads using MiXCR and keeps one entry per CDR3 protein. The sample lists more than 500,000 distinct CDR3 sequences, roughly 34% occurring once. Regarding this clonotype: Its cognate antigen is unknown.

Study observations and caveats: By F measure, strong co-clustering occurred among samples prepared in the same batch. Among a few TRBV segments more frequent in patients than controls were TRBV5-6, TRBV5-1 and TRBV20-1.

This chain connects TRBV7-9 to TRBJ2-7, with unresolved D. Sequenced sample: blood. The source is a girl under 18 with multiple sclerosis. CDR3 bases: TGTGCCAGCAGCTCCGTCGATTACTCCTACGAGCAGTACTTC. This codes for CASSSVDYSYEQYF. Drawing the rest from reference TRBV7-9 and TRBJ2-7, the complete variable domain is DTGVSQNPRHKITKRGQNVTFRCDPISEHNRLYWYRQTLGQGPEFLTYFQNEAQLEKSRLLSDRFSAERPKGSFSTLEIQRTEQGDSAMYLCASSSVDYSYEQYFGPGTRLTVT.